These T cell receptor beta chains were read from a single sample in a study of CD8+CD57+ T cells in acquired aplastic anemia. MiXCR, applied by TCRdb to the reads, yields one record per CDR3 protein. The sample carries 150,000 to 200,000 distinct CDR3 sequences, about 50% recorded once. Sequences were obtained from sorted CD4+, CD8+, or CD8+CD57+ T cells (not recorded which) from PBMCs. Every receptor here comes from a human donor with aplastic anemia. CDR3s include the opening cysteine and the closing phenylalanine or tryptophan. D genes are given only for firm matches. Size tells how often a clone was seen (once, few, many) or the class of an expanded clone, and some rows leave it out.

J: TRBJ1-4
size: -
V: TRBV7-2
D: -
DNA: TGTGCCAGCAGCTTACACCGCGAAAAACTGTTTTTT
CDR3: CASSLHREKLFF

J: TRBJ1-3
size: -
V: TRBV20-1
D: TRBD1
DNA: TGCAGTGCTGTGGACAGGTCCTTCTCTGGAAACACCATATATTTT
CDR3: CSAVDRSFSGNTIYF

J: TRBJ1-1
size: many
V: TRBV5-6
D: -
DNA: TGTGCCAGCAGCTTGGAAAGGGAAATGAACACTGAAGCTTTCTTT
CDR3: CASSLEREMNTEAFF

J: TRBJ2-3
size: many
V: TRBV5-6
D: -
DNA: TGTGCCAGCAGCTTCGAAGGGGCCACAGATACGCAGTATTTT
CDR3: CASSFEGATDTQYF

J: TRBJ1-2
size: -
V: TRBV20-1
D: TRBD1
DNA: TGCAGTGCTAAAACAGGGGACCTATATGGCTACACCTTC
CDR3: CSAKTGDLYGYTF

J: TRBJ1-2
size: many
V: TRBV5-6
D: -
DNA: TGTGCCAGCACCTTTGAGCAGGGAGAGCGCTATGGCTACACCTTC
CDR3: CASTFEQGERYGYTF

J: TRBJ1-1
size: many
V: TRBV6-6
D: -
DNA: TGTGCCAGCATTACAAAGGCAGGGGTAAACACTGAAGCTTTCTTT
CDR3: CASITKAGVNTEAFF

J: TRBJ2-7
size: -
V: TRBV7-3
D: -
DNA: TGCGCCAGCAGCTTGTCAGGGTCCAACGAGCAGTACTTC
CDR3: CASSLSGSNEQYF

J: TRBJ2-7
size: once
V: TRBV15
D: -
DNA: TGTGCCACCAGCAGAGGGGCTCGTGCCTACGAGCAGTACTTC
CDR3: CATSRGARAYEQYF

J: TRBJ2-2
size: -
V: TRBV12-3/TRBV12-4
D: TRBD2
DNA: TGTGCCAGCAGTTGCACCCTCCACCTAGCGGAAATCACGCGGGACACCGGGGAGCTGTTTTTT
CDR3: CASSCTLHLAEITRDTGELFF

J: TRBJ1-5
size: -
V: TRBV11-3
D: -
DNA: TGTGCCAGCAGCCAAGACCCGCAGGGCAATCAGCCCCAGCATTTT
CDR3: CASSQDPQGNQPQHF

J: TRBJ1-4
size: many
V: TRBV6-4
D: TRBD1
DNA: TGTGCCAGAAAGGACAGGGGGATCGAGGATGAAAAACTGTTTTTT
CDR3: CARKDRGIEDEKLFF

J: TRBJ1-4
size: many
V: TRBV29-1
D: -
DNA: TGCAGCGTTGCGGGGGGGGGTGAAAAACTGTTTTTT
CDR3: CSVAGGGEKLFF

J: TRBJ1-5
size: once
V: TRBV2
D: -
DNA: TGTGCCAGCAGTGAAGAGGCTGGGGTTAAGCCCCAGCATTTT
CDR3: CASSEEAGVKPQHF

J: TRBJ2-5
size: -
V: TRBV7-2
D: TRBD2
DNA: TGTGCCAGCAGCCCGACTAGCGGGGCGACCCAGTACTTC
CDR3: CASSPTSGATQYF

J: TRBJ2-3
size: many
V: TRBV4-2
D: -
DNA: TGTGCCAGCAGTCTGACGGGGACCTCACTCACAGATACGCAGTATTTT
CDR3: CASSLTGTSLTDTQYF

J: TRBJ2-1
size: -
V: TRBV20-1
D: -
DNA: TGCAGTGCTAGATCGCGAGGGAGTTTCAGAAGCTCCTACAATGAGCAGTTCTTC
CDR3: CSARSRGSFRSSYNEQFF

J: TRBJ1-1
size: -
V: TRBV7-2
D: -
DNA: TGTGCCAGCAGCGGATTTGGGGCAGCTGTCACTGAAGCTTTCTTC
CDR3: CASSGFGAAVTEAFF

J: TRBJ2-6
size: -
V: TRBV12-3/TRBV12-4
D: -
DNA: TGTGCCAGCAGTGACTGGAGCTCTGGGGCCAACGTCCTGACTTTC
CDR3: CASSDWSSGANVLTF

J: TRBJ2-3
size: many
V: TRBV30
D: -
DNA: TGTGCCTGGAGCCTCCTTCCAGGGATGCAGTATTTT
CDR3: CAWSLLPGMQYF

J: TRBJ1-2
size: -
V: TRBV5-1
D: -
DNA: TGCGCCAGCAGCCCGGGCCCGCAGGCAGGGGGCTACACCTTC
CDR3: CASSPGPQAGGYTF

J: TRBJ2-1
size: -
V: TRBV9
D: -
DNA: TGTGCCAGCAGCGTAGGTGGCAGGGGTTTTGAGGATGAGCAGTTCTTC
CDR3: CASSVGGRGFEDEQFF

J: TRBJ2-7
size: -
V: TRBV11-2
D: -
DNA: TGTGCCAGCAGCTCCCCGGGTGCAGTCTACGAGCAGTACTTC
CDR3: CASSSPGAVYEQYF

J: TRBJ2-1
size: once
V: TRBV15
D: TRBD2
DNA: TGTGCCACCGCCTCCAGACTAGCGGGAGGGCTGGAAAGAAAATACAATGAGCAGTTCTTC
CDR3: CATASRLAGGLERKYNEQFF

J: TRBJ1-1
size: -
V: TRBV7-9
D: -
DNA: TGTGCCAGCAGCTTAGGAATGGGTGAAGCTTTCTTT
CDR3: CASSLGMGEAFF

J: TRBJ2-3
size: many
V: TRBV24-1
D: -
DNA: TGTGCCACCAGTGATCTAACAATCACAGATACGCAGTATTTT
CDR3: CATSDLTITDTQYF

J: TRBJ2-7
size: many
V: TRBV5-5
D: -
DNA: TGTGCCAGCAGCTACGGGACGTTCGCCTACGAGCAGTACTTC
CDR3: CASSYGTFAYEQYF

J: TRBJ2-3
size: many
V: TRBV15
D: -
DNA: TGTGCCACCAGCAGAGTAGGGCAGCACACAGATACGCAGTATTTT
CDR3: CATSRVGQHTDTQYF

J: TRBJ2-7
size: many
V: TRBV30
D: -
DNA: TGTGCCTGGAGTGAACTGACAGAGGGCTACGAGCAGTACTTC
CDR3: CAWSELTEGYEQYF

J: TRBJ2-7
size: many
V: TRBV20-1
D: TRBD2
DNA: TGCAGTGCTAGAGATATAGCGGGAGCGCCCTACGAGCAGTACTTC
CDR3: CSARDIAGAPYEQYF

J: TRBJ2-1
size: -
V: TRBV29-1
D: -
DNA: TGCAGCACCGGGGAATGGGGAGAGCAGTTCTTC
CDR3: CSTGEWGEQFF

J: TRBJ1-2
size: few
V: TRBV24-1
D: -
DNA: TGTGCCACCAGTGAACCGGGGCTAGGTGGCTACACCTTC
CDR3: CATSEPGLGGYTF

J: TRBJ1-2
size: -
V: TRBV10-3
D: TRBD1
DNA: TGTGCCATCAGTGAGTCTTCAGTGACAGGGAACTATGGCTACACCTTC
CDR3: CAISESSVTGNYGYTF

J: TRBJ2-1
size: once
V: TRBV25-1
D: -
DNA: TGTGCCAGCACCCCCCCGGGAGTGGGGAATGAGCAGTTCTTC
CDR3: CASTPPGVGNEQFF